What follows are 8 T cell receptor beta chains derived from one specimen sequenced in a study of blood T cell repertoires in COVID-19. TCRdb's table, derived via immunoSEQ multiplex PCR, lists solely in-frame clones and lacks some. The table includes approximately 170,000 clones, around 82% detected once. Material: PBMCs or T cells enriched from blood (not recorded which). These receptors were obtained from a woman aged 45-65 years in a cohort exposed to, infected with or recovered from COVID-19 (not recorded which).

V and J are TRBV28 and TRBJ1-2; TRBD1 might be the D (5 bases). The CDR3 is 13 amino acids. In germline, CDR1 is MDHEN, CDR2 SYDVKM. Trimming cost V 3 bases and J 4 bases, with 9 bases left between them. CDR3 sequence: CASSFLRAYGYTF. CDR3 DNA sequence: TGTGCCAGCAGTTTCCTCAGGGCCTATGGCTACACCTTC.

The chain recombines TRBV13 with TRBJ1-6; no clear D. The CDR3 covers 15 residues. Germline lookup yields CDR1 PRHDT and CDR2 FYEKMQ (reference sequence). With 1 base removed from V and 7 bases from J, the gap between germline ends came to 11 bases. CDR3: CASSLAHDGNSPLHF. CDR3 bases: TGTGCCAGCAGCTTAGCTCACGACGGGAATTCACCCCTCCACTTT.

The rearrangement links TRBV28 to TRBJ1-1, with a tentative D call TRBD1 (6 bases). CDR3 size: 12 residues. The germline V gene has CDR1 MDHEN and CDR2 SYDVKM. V was cut by 10 bases and J by 1 base, with 10 bases left in between. The CDR3 loop is CATKTGNTEAFF. The CDR3 region has the DNA TGTGCCACCAAGACAGGGAACACTGAAGCTTTCTTT. Variable domain in full (rest from reference TRBV28 and TRBJ1-1): DVKVTQSSRYLVKRTGEKVFLECVQDMDHENMFWYRQDPGLGLRLIYFSYDVKMKEKGDIPEGYSVSREKKERFSLILESASTNQTSMYLCATKTGNTEAFFGQGTRLTVV.

V and J are TRBV2 and TRBJ2-1; no definite D call. CDR1 SNHLY and CDR2 FYNNEI come from the germline V gene. V was clipped by 0 bases and J by 4 bases, with 7 bases between them. This CDR3 is 14 amino acids long. The CDR3 loop reads CASSEAPLYNEQFF. As DNA, the CDR3 is TGTGCCAGCAGTGAAGCTCCTTTATACAATGAGCAGTTCTTC.

The rearrangement joins TRBV5-1 to TRBJ2-3; 8 bases fit TRBD2. Per germline, CDR1 SGHRS and CDR2 YFSETQ. The V and J ends lost 5 bases and 2 bases, in that order; junction bases with no gene match: 10. This CDR3 has 16 amino acids. In DNA, the CDR3 is TGCGCCAGCAGGCCTTCAACTAGCGGTTACACAGATACGCAGTATTTT. It codes for CASRPSTSGYTDTQYF.

This chain joins TRBV28 and TRBJ1-6; tentatively, D is TRBD1 (6 bases). This CDR3 has 15 residues. V was clipped by 5 bases and J by 8 bases, with 16 bases between them. The germline gives CDR1 MDHEN, CDR2 SYDVKM. CDR3: CASSPGDTLDSPLHF. DNA of the CDR3: TGTGCCAGCAGTCCAGGGGACACCTTGGATTCACCCCTCCACTTT.

The genes are TRBV7-3 and TRBJ2-2; D perhaps matches TRBD2 (5 bases). The CDR3 totals 12 residues. Trimming shortened V by 8 bases and J by 4 bases, and 8 bases separated the two germline ends. Germline CDR1 is SGHTA and CDR2 is FQGTGA. CDR3 protein: CASGRSTGELFF. CDR3 nucleotides: TGTGCCAGCGGGAGAAGCACCGGGGAGCTGTTTTTT.

The chain recombines TRBV5-1 with TRBJ2-5; D not resolved. The CDR3 runs to 15 residues. Germline-derived CDR1 and CDR2 are SGHRS and YFSETQ. V gave up 0 bases and J gave up 5 bases, with 14 bases separating them. The CDR3, as DNA: TGCGCCAGCAGCTTGGCCCCGACTGCTTGGGAGACCCAGTACTTC. It encodes CASSLAPTAWETQYF.